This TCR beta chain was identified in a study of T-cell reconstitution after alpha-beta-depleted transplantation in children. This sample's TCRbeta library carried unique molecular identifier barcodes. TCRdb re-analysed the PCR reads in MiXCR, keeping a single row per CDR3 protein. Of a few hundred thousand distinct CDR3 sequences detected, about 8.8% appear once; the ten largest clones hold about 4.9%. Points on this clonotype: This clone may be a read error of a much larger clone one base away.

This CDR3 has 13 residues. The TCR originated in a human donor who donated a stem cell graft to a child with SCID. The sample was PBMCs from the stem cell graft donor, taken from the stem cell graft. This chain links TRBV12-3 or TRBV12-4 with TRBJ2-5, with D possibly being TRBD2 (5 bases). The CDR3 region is CATRTRRSETQHF. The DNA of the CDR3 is TGTGCCACCCGAACTAGACGGTCAGAGACCCAGCACTTC.